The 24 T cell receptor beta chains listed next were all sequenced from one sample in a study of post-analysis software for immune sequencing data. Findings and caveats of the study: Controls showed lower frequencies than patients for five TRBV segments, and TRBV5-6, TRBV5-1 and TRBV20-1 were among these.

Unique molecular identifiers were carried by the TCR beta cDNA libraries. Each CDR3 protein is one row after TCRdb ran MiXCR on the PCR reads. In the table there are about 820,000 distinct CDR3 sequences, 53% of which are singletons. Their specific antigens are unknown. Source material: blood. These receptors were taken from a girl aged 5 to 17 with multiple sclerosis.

This CDR3 is CASSRQGTGETQYF. CDR3 DNA sequence: TGTGCCAGCAGCAGACAGGGGACTGGGGAGACCCAGTACTTC. The J gene is TRBJ2-7, the V gene TRBV5-6, with 8 positions matching TRBD1. Judging by the DNA end, TRBJ2-5 fits better; the J call may be wrong. CDR3 length: 14 residues. Looked up from germline, CDR1 is SGHDT and CDR2 is YYEEEE.

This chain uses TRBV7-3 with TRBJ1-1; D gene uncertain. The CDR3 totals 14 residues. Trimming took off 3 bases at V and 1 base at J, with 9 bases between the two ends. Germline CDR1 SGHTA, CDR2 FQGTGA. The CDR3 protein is CASSFGPRNTEAFF. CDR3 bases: TGTGCCAGCAGCTTTGGACCCAGGAACACTGAAGCTTTCTTT.

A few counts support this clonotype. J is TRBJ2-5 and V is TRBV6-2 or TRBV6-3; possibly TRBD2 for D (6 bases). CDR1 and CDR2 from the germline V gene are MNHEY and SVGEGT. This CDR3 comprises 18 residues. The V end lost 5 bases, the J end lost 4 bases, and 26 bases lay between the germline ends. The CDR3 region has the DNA TGTGCCAGCAGTCCCAATCCTCCGGGACTTTCACGCGGAGAGACCCAGTACTTC. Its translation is CASSPNPPGLSRGETQYF.

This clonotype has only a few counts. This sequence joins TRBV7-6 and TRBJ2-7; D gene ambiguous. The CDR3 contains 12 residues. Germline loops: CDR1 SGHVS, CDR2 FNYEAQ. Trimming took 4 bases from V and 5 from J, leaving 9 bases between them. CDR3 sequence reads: CASSSDPHEQYF. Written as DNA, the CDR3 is TGTGCCAGCAGCTCGGACCCACACGAGCAGTACTTC. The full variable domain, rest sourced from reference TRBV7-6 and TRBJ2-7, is GAGVSQSPRYKVTKRGQDVALRCDPISGHVSLYWYRQALGQGPEFLTYFNYEAQQDKSGLPNDRFSAERPEGSISTLTIQRTEQRDSAMYRCASSSDPHEQYFGPGTRLTVT.

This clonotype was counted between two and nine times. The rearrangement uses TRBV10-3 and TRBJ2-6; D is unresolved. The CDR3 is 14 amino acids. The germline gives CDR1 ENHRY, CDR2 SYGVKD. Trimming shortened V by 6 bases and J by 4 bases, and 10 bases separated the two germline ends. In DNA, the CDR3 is TGTGCCATCAGGCCGGGCTCCGGGGCCAACGTCCTGACTTTC. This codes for CAIRPGSGANVLTF.

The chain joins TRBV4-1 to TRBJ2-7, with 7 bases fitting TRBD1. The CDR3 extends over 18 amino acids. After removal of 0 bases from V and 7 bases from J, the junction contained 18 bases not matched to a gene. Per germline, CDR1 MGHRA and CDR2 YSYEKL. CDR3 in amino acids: CASSQDTRTDRTRGEQYF. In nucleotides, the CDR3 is TGCGCCAGCAGCCAAGATACAAGGACTGATCGGACCAGGGGGGAGCAGTACTTC.

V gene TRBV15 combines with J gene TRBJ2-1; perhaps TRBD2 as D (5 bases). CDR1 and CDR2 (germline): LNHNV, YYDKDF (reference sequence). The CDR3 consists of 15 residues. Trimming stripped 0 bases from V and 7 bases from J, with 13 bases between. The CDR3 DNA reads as TGTGCCACCAGCAGAGATGTGGAACTAGGGAATGAGCAGTTCTTC. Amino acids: CATSRDVELGNEQFF. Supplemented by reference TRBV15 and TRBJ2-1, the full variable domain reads DAMVIQNPRYQVTQFGKPVTLSCSQTLNHNVMYWYQQKSSQAPKLLFHYYDKDFNNEADTPDNFQSRRPNTSFCFLDIRSPGLGDTAMYLCATSRDVELGNEQFFGPGTRLTVL.

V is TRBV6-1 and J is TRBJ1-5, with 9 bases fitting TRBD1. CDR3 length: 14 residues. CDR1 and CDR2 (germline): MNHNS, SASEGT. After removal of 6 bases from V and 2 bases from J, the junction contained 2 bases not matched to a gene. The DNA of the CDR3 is TGTGCCAGCAGAAGGACAGGGGGCAATCAGCCCCAGCATTTT. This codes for CASRRTGGNQPQHF.

The CDR3 sequence: CSADDRAHEQYF. The CDR3 DNA is TGCAGTGCTGACGACAGGGCTCACGAGCAGTACTTC. The gene calls are TRBV20-1 and TRBJ2-5, with TRBD1 matching over 7 bases. TRBJ2-7 explains the end of the DNA better; the J call may be wrong. The CDR3 consists of 12 residues. Germline assignment: CDR1 DFQATT and CDR2 SNEGSKA (reference sequence).

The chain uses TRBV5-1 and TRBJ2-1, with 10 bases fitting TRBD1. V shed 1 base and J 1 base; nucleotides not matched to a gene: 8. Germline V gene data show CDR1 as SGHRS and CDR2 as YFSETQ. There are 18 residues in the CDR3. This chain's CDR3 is CASSLLYGQGGSYNEQFF. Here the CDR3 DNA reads TGCGCCAGCAGCTTGCTTTATGGACAGGGGGGGTCCTACAATGAGCAGTTCTTC.

The CDR3: CASSPQPDRGLRYNEQFF. CDR3 coding DNA: TGTGCCAGCAGCCCCCAACCGGACAGAGGGTTAAGATACAATGAGCAGTTCTTC. The rearrangement uses TRBV7-9 and TRBJ2-1, with D tentatively TRBD1 (6 bases). V was clipped by 5 bases and J by 4 bases, with 24 bases between them. This CDR3 has 18 residues. CDR1 SEHNR and CDR2 FQNEAQ come from the germline V gene (reference sequence).

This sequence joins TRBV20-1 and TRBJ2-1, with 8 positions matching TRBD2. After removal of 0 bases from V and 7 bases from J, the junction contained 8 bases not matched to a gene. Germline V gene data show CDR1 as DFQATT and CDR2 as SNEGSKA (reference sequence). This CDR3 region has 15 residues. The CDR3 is CSARDRYGGRNEQFF. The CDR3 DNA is TGCAGTGCTAGAGATCGATATGGCGGGAGGAATGAGCAGTTCTTC.

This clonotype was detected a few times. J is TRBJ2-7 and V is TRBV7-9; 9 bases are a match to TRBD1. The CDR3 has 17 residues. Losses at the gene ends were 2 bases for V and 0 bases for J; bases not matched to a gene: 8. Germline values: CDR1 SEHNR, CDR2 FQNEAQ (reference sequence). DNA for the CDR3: TGTGCCAGCAGCTTACGAGACAGGGGGTATAGCTCCTACGAGCAGTACTTC. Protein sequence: CASSLRDRGYSSYEQYF.

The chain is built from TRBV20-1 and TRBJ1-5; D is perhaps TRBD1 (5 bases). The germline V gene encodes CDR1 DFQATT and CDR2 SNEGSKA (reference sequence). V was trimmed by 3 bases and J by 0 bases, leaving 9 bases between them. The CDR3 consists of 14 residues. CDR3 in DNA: TGCAGTGCTAGTTTCAGGGATAGCAATCAGCCCCAGCATTTT. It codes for CSASFRDSNQPQHF.

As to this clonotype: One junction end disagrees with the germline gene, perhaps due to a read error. The DNA of the CDR3 is TGTGCTAGCAGCCTCAACGCGGGCACCGGGGAGCTGTTTTTT. It specifies CASSLNAGTGELFF. The chain has TRBV7-7 and TRBJ2-2; maybe TRBD2 (5 bases). The germline V gene encodes CDR1 SSHAT and CDR2 FNYEAQ (reference sequence). This CDR3 is 14 amino acids long.

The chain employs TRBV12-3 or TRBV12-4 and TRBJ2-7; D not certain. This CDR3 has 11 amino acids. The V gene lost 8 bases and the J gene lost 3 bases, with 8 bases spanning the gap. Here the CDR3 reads CASGRLYEQYF. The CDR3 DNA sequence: TGTGCCAGCGGAAGACTCTACGAGCAGTACTTC.

The CDR3 region is CASSLSLQYEQYF. CDR3 nucleotides: TGTGCCAGCAGCTTATCGTTACAGTACGAGCAGTACTTC. This chain joins TRBV7-9 and TRBJ2-5; D remains ambiguous. The J call is in doubt because the DNA end fits TRBJ2-7 better. The V gene's germline CDR1 is SEHNR and CDR2 FQNEAQ (reference sequence). This CDR3 is 13 amino acids long.

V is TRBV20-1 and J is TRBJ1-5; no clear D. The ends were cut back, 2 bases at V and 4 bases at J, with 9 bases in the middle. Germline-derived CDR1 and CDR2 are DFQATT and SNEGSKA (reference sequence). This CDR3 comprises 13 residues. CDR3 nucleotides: TGCAGTGCTAGACCCCCGCAAAATCAGCCCCAGCATTTT. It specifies CSARPPQNQPQHF.

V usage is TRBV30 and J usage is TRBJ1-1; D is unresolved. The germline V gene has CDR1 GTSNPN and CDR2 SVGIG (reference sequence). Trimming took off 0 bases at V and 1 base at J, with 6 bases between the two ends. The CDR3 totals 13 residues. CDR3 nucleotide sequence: TGTGCCTGGAGTGTAGACTGGAACACTGAAGCTTTCTTT. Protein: CAWSVDWNTEAFF.

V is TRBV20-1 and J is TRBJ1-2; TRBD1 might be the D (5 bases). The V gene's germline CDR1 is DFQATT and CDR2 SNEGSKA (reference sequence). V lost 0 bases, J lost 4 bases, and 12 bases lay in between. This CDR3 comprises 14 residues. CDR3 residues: CSARDRVTSYGYTF. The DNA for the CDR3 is TGCAGTGCTAGAGACAGGGTGACTAGCTATGGCTACACCTTC.

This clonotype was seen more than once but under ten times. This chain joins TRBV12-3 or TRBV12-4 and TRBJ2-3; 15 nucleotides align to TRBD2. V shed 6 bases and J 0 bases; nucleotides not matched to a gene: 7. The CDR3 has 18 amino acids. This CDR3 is CASSPPGTSGGSTDTQYF. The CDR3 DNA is TGTGCCAGCAGCCCCCCTGGGACTAGCGGGGGGAGCACAGATACGCAGTATTTT.

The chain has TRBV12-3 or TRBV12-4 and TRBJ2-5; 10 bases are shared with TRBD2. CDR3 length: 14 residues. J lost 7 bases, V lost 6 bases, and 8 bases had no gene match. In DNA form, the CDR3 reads TGTGCCAGCAGACAGCGGGAGGGTCATGGGACCCAGTACTTC. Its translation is CASRQREGHGTQYF.

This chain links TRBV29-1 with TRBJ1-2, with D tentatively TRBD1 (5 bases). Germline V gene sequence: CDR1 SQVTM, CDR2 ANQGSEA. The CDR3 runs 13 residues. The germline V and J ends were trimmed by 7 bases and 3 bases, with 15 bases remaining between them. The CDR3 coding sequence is TGCAGCGCCAAGGGACGGGCAGACTATGGCTACACCTTC. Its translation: CSAKGRADYGYTF.

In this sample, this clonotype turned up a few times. The CDR3 loop is CSASGRTYEQYF. CDR3 DNA: TGCAGTGCTAGTGGCCGTACCTACGAGCAGTACTTC. The chain combines TRBV20-1 with TRBJ2-7; D gene ambiguous. This CDR3 has 12 residues. The V end lost 3 bases, the J end lost 2 bases, and 8 bases lay between the germline ends. Germline loops: CDR1 DFQATT, CDR2 SNEGSKA (reference sequence).